Sequencing of this T cell receptor (beta chain) was carried out in a study of cytomegalovirus exposure and HLA in healthy donors. Trimming took 5 bases from V and 10 from J; bases not matched to a gene: 10. Germline-derived CDR1 and CDR2 are LNHDA and SQIVND (reference sequence). CDR3 length equals 14 residues. 13 Jbeta primers and 60 Vbeta primers were used for the PCR. Sequencing used immunoSEQ multiplex PCR; TCRdb keeps in-frame clones, though not all of them. The sample carries 90,000 to 140,000 clones, over 65% recorded once. A remark on this clone: What it binds is not known.

Study-wide results and caveats: Fewer N-insertions than the roughly 670-donor mean were reportedly shown by an Asian-associated ancestry cluster in a later analysis. The study assumed roughly uniform donor sequencing depth for presence/absence analyses.

The source is a man in his forties in good health and CMV-seropositive. This chain connects TRBV19 to TRBJ2-1; 8 nucleotides line up with TRBD1. Sample: PBMCs. The CDR3 nucleotides read TGTGCCAGTAGTGTGGACAGGGTAGTTGGCGAGCAGTTCTTC. Its protein is CASSVDRVVGEQFF.